These T cell receptor beta chains were read from a single sample in a study of T-cell reconstitution after alpha-beta-depleted transplantation in children. TCRdb re-derived calls from the PCR reads in MiXCR, one entry per CDR3 protein. Altogether about 220,000 distinct CDR3 sequences are present, approximately 17% being singletons, with the ten largest covering about 39%. Here the sequenced sample was PBMCs, mostly from graft donor cells, taken 360 days after TCRalphabeta/CD19-depleted stem cell transplant. These receptors were obtained from a male patient aged 2-9 years who had a stem cell transplant for acute lymphoblastic leukemia, so the T cells may come from the graft donor. Both conserved end residues are part of each CDR3. The order of the fields is V gene, clone size, J gene, D gene, CDR3 DNA, CDR3 protein. The D gene is left open where the match is weak. For some rows the clone size is stated as once, few or many, or as a class when expanded; others skip it.

TRBV4-2,few,TRBJ2-7,-,TGTGCCAGCAGCCAAGATGCGCTCCCCTACGAGCAGTACTTC,CASSQDALPYEQYF
TRBV6-5,few,TRBJ1-5,-,TGTGCCAGCAGAAGCCAGAGCTATAGCAATCAGCCCCAGCATTTT,CASRSQSYSNQPQHF
TRBV20-1,-,TRBJ2-5,-,TGCAGTGCTAGGTCGGCCCCCGTCCAAGAGACCCAGTACTTC,CSARSAPVQETQYF
TRBV5-1,many,TRBJ2-2,-,TGCGCCAGCAGCGACTACCCGAACACCGGGGAGCTGTTTTTT,CASSDYPNTGELFF
TRBV5-1,-,TRBJ2-7,-,TGCGCCAGCAGCCCGGGGGGGACAGGCTACGAGCAGTACTTC,CASSPGGTGYEQYF
TRBV18,-,TRBJ2-1,-,TGTGCCAGCTCCCGACACCCTACCAATGAGCAGTTCTTC,CASSRHPTNEQFF
TRBV5-1,-,TRBJ2-7,-,TGCGCCAGCAGCCCAGGACATAGCTCCTACGAGCAGTACTTC,CASSPGHSSYEQYF
TRBV5-1,few,TRBJ2-5,-,TGCGCCAGCAGCGCAAGACGGGGACTCCTGCAAGAGACCCAGTACTTC,CASSARRGLLQETQYF
TRBV29-1,many,TRBJ2-3,-,TGCAGCGAATCCGGGACCGCAATCTTGGCAGATACGCAGTATTTT,CSESGTAILADTQYF
TRBV20-1,-,TRBJ2-3,TRBD2,TGCAGTGCTAATGGAGCGGAGGGACTAGCGGTTACAGATACGCAGTATTTT,CSANGAEGLAVTDTQYF
TRBV2,many,TRBJ2-3,-,TGTGCCAGCAGTGAAGGGGCAGGCGCTGCTTTTACAGATACGCAGTATTTT,CASSEGAGAAFTDTQYF
TRBV5-1,few,TRBJ2-5,-,TGCGCCAGCAGAGAACCTGGAGCACGGGAGACCCAGTACTTC,CASREPGARETQYF
TRBV6-2/TRBV6-3,few,TRBJ1-5,-,TGTGCCAGCAGTTTCGATGGACGGAATAGCAATCAGCCCCAGCATTTT,CASSFDGRNSNQPQHF
TRBV2,-,TRBJ2-1,TRBD2,TGTGCCAGCAGTGAAAGACTAGCAACCAATGAGCAGTTCTTC,CASSERLATNEQFF
TRBV9,-,TRBJ1-1,TRBD1,TGTGCCAGCAGCGTCGGACAGGGGGCGGGGGCGACTGAAGCTTTCTTT,CASSVGQGAGATEAFF
TRBV15,many,TRBJ2-7,-,TGTGCCACCAGCAGAGATCTCACTGGGGACACCTTCTCCTACGAGCAGTACTTC,CATSRDLTGDTFSYEQYF
TRBV21-1,many,TRBJ2-1,-,TGTGCCAACCCGACAGGGTCTACCAACAATGAGCAGTTCTTC,CANPTGSTNNEQFF
TRBV27,few,TRBJ2-5,-,TGTGCCAGCAGTCCCGGACAGACCCGACAAGAGACCCAGTACTTC,CASSPGQTRQETQYF
TRBV11-2,-,TRBJ2-3,TRBD2,TGTGCCAGCGGCCACTCTAGCGGGGGGGGCACAGATACGCAGTATTTT,CASGHSSGGGTDTQYF
TRBV30,-,TRBJ1-3,-,TGTGCCTGGAGTCCGTCGCAGACCATATATTTT,CAWSPSQTIYF
TRBV2,-,TRBJ1-1,-,TGTGCCAGCAGTGAAGACGCAAGGAACACTGAAGCTTTCTTT,CASSEDARNTEAFF
TRBV11-1,many,TRBJ2-2,-,TGTGCCAGCAGCCTCCCCCTGGGTACCGGGGAGCTGTTTTTT,CASSLPLGTGELFF
TRBV7-6,-,TRBJ2-7,-,TGTGCCAGCAGCTTAGACGACTCCTACGAGCAGTACTTC,CASSLDDSYEQYF
TRBV18,-,TRBJ2-7,TRBD1,TGTGCCAGCTCACCATACTCTCTGCCAGGGGGCTTCATGGAGCAGTACTTC,CASSPYSLPGGFMEQYF
TRBV27,few,TRBJ2-7,-,TGTGCCAGCAGTTTACAGGGGCCAACCTACGAGCAGTACTTC,CASSLQGPTYEQYF
TRBV28,-,TRBJ2-2,TRBD2,TGTGCCAGCAGTGTAGCGGGGGGCTTGAACACCGGGGAGCTGTTTTTT,CASSVAGGLNTGELFF
TRBV12-3/TRBV12-4,many,TRBJ2-7,-,TGTGCCAGCAGTTTAGCGATTCAGTCCTACGAGCAGTACTTC,CASSLAIQSYEQYF
TRBV27,-,TRBJ2-1,TRBD2,TGTGCCAGCAGTCCTTCCTCTAGCGGTAGGAGCTCCTACAATGAGCAGTTCTTC,CASSPSSSGRSSYNEQFF
TRBV27,-,TRBJ1-1,-,TGTGCGGGGGACCCGAACACTGAAGCTTTCTTT,CAGDPNTEAFF
TRBV12-3/TRBV12-4,few,TRBJ1-3,-,TGTGCCAGTGGGCAGGGCTCTGGAAACACCATATATTTT,CASGQGSGNTIYF
TRBV19,few,TRBJ2-1,TRBD1,TGTGCCAGTAGTGGGAGACAGGGGGCCTACAATGAGCAGTTCTTC,CASSGRQGAYNEQFF
TRBV6-4,-,TRBJ2-6,-,TGTGCCAGCAGTGACAGGGTTGGCTCTGGGGCCAACGTCCTGACTTTC,CASSDRVGSGANVLTF
TRBV7-2,-,TRBJ2-1,-,TGTGCCAGCAGCTCCACTAGCAGGAGGAGCAATGAGCAGTTCTTC,CASSSTSRRSNEQFF
TRBV5-1,many,TRBJ2-5,-,TGCGCCAGCAGCTTTAAGGGTTTGGACCAAGAGACCCAGTACTTC,CASSFKGLDQETQYF
TRBV3-1,-,TRBJ2-7,-,TGTGCCAGCAGCCAAGAAGGGGCGCGTGTCGAGCAGTACTTC,CASSQEGARVEQYF
TRBV7-9,few,TRBJ1-1,-,TGTGCCAGCAGCTCCCCCCCCGGGCACATGAACACTGAAGCTTTCTTT,CASSSPPGHMNTEAFF
TRBV7-8,few,TRBJ2-5,TRBD2,TGTGCCAGCAGCTCGGGACTAGCGGGGGGTACAGAGACCCAGTACTTC,CASSSGLAGGTETQYF
TRBV20-1,-,TRBJ2-5,-,TGCAGTGCTAGTTATCAGACACTGAAACAAGAGACCCAGTACTTC,CSASYQTLKQETQYF
TRBV5-1,-,TRBJ2-5,-,TGCGCCAGCAGCGACAGGTGGCAAGAGACCCAGTACTTC,CASSDRWQETQYF
TRBV11-2,-,TRBJ2-1,TRBD2,TGTGCCAGCAGCCCCGGGACTAGCGGTCTCAATGAGCAGTTCTTC,CASSPGTSGLNEQFF
TRBV12-3/TRBV12-4,many,TRBJ1-6,-,TGTGCCAGCAGTTTAGCCTTGGGACCCCTCCACTTT,CASSLALGPLHF
TRBV18,few,TRBJ1-2,TRBD1,TGTGCCAGCTCACCGATACGGGACAGCTACTATGGCTACACCTTC,CASSPIRDSYYGYTF
TRBV4-3,-,TRBJ2-2,-,TGCGCCAGCAGCCAAGCGGCCGGGGAGCTGTTTTTT,CASSQAAGELFF
TRBV27,-,TRBJ2-1,TRBD2,TGTGCCAGCAGTTTAGTAGCGGGGGTCATCAATGAGCAGTTCTTC,CASSLVAGVINEQFF
TRBV28,-,TRBJ1-1,-,TGTGCCAGCAGTTCGCAGGGTCGGGACGCTGAAGCTTTCTTT,CASSSQGRDAEAFF
TRBV4-2,-,TRBJ2-1,-,TGTGCCAGCAGCCGATCAGGAGTAGCGTCCTACAATGAGCAGTTCTTC,CASSRSGVASYNEQFF
TRBV29-1,few,TRBJ1-1,-,TGCAGCGTTGAATTGGGAACTGAAGCTTTCTTT,CSVELGTEAFF
TRBV20-1,many,TRBJ2-7,-,TGCAGTGCTCGGGACGGTACCTACGAGCAGTACTTC,CSARDGTYEQYF
TRBV29-1,-,TRBJ1-1,-,TGCAGCGTTGAAGCTCTTCAGGTAATGAACACTGAAGCTTTCTTT,CSVEALQVMNTEAFF
TRBV5-1,-,TRBJ2-2,-,TGCGCCAGCAGCTTGGCCAGGGGTTCCGGGGAGCTGTTTTTT,CASSLARGSGELFF
TRBV20-1,many,TRBJ2-3,TRBD2,TGCAGTGCTAGTTCTACTAGCGGATACACAGATACGCAGTATTTT,CSASSTSGYTDTQYF
TRBV20-1,-,TRBJ1-3,TRBD1,TGCAGTGCCAATACAGGGGTTGGAAACACCATATATTTT,CSANTGVGNTIYF
TRBV7-8,few,TRBJ1-5,-,TGTGCCAGCAGCTTAGGTGGTAGGTGGAGCAATCAGCCCCAGCATTTT,CASSLGGRWSNQPQHF
TRBV12-3/TRBV12-4,few,TRBJ2-1,TRBD2,TGTGCCAGCAACCGACTAGCCCTCAATGAGCAGTTCTTC,CASNRLALNEQFF
TRBV7-7,few,TRBJ1-3,-,TGTGCCAGCAGCCGAGCCGGCGGGACTGGAAACACCATATATTTT,CASSRAGGTGNTIYF